The following is a T cell receptor (beta chain) sequence with its context. Its antigen is as yet unknown. The CDR3 loop spans 16 amino acids. The germline CDR1 and CDR2 sequences are PRHDT and FYEKMQ (reference sequence). V shed 1 base, J shed 4 bases, and the junction held 5 bases outside the gene matches. Sequencing was performed with immunoSEQ multiplex PCR; in TCRdb, only in-frame clones are kept and a portion is missing. Among some 150,000 clones listed, around nine tenths were seen once. The sample comes from a study of T cell responses to AZD1222 COVID-19 vaccine. Study context: Pooling was applied to second doses at about 4 or about 12 weeks. Study conclusions and caveats: Regions 160-218 and 743-854 held dominance among vaccine-associated CD4 TCRs, which spanned spike. Compared with day 0, the breadth and depth of the Spike-specific TCR repertoire rose significantly after two doses of AZD1222. Donors skewed white British and female; clonal diversity was possibly underestimated.

The sample in question was peripheral blood, obtained on day 0 of AZD1222 vaccination. The gene calls are TRBV13 and TRBJ2-2; 8 bases agree with TRBD1. The sequence derives from an adult in good health. CDR3 protein: CASSLVGQGPTGELFF. CDR3 bases: TGTGCCAGCAGCTTAGTTGGACAGGGACCCACCGGGGAGCTGTTTTTT.